This T cell receptor (beta chain) stems from a study of T-cell memory formation after mild COVID-19. The overall study: The study found TCR clusters largely donor specific.

This clonotype was found many times. V was clipped by 6 bases and J by 10 bases; unmatched bases: 8. The CDR3 has 14 residues. The V gene's germline CDR1 is LNHDA and CDR2 SQIVND (reference sequence). TCRdb independently ran MiXCR on the 5' RACE reads; one entry per CDR3 protein. The sample shows approximately 190,000 distinct CDR3 sequences, roughly 18% of them seen only once. The TCR originated in an adult woman who had mild COVID-19 (a few samples of this study predate the infection). Cell type and time point are not known. The V gene is TRBV19, the J gene TRBJ2-1; 11 bases map to TRBD2. Input material: PBMCs or a T cell subset sorted from them (not recorded which). The CDR3 protein is CASSGGLAEWEQFF. In nucleotides, the CDR3 is TGTGCCAGTAGCGGGGGACTAGCGGAGTGGGAGCAGTTCTTC. The whole variable domain, filled in from reference TRBV19 and TRBJ2-1, reads DGGITQSPKYLFRKEGQNVTLSCEQNLNHDAMYWYRQDPGQGLRLIYYSQIVNDFQKGDIAEGYSVSREKKESFPLTVTSAQKNPTAFYLCASSGGLAEWEQFFGPGTRLTVL.